This T cell receptor beta chain was captured in a study of blood T cells in healthy people across ages. PCR was performed a second time for roughly 7 to 12 cycles using a sample-barcoded 5' primer and a J-beta primer mix. TCRdb reprocessed the 5' RACE reads via MiXCR and lists one record per CDR3 protein. The sample records about 2 million distinct CDR3 sequences, around half being singletons. V shed 6 bases and J shed 7 bases, with 6 bases lying between them. Germline CDR1 reads KGHDR; CDR2 reads SFDVKD. This CDR3 is 11 amino acids long. This clonotype was sampled from a middle-aged woman in good health. Sequenced: blood. The rearrangement links TRBV24-1 to TRBJ2-1; no reliable D call. CDR3 amino acids: CATSYQNEQFF. The CDR3 DNA is TGTGCCACCAGTTACCAGAATGAGCAGTTCTTC.